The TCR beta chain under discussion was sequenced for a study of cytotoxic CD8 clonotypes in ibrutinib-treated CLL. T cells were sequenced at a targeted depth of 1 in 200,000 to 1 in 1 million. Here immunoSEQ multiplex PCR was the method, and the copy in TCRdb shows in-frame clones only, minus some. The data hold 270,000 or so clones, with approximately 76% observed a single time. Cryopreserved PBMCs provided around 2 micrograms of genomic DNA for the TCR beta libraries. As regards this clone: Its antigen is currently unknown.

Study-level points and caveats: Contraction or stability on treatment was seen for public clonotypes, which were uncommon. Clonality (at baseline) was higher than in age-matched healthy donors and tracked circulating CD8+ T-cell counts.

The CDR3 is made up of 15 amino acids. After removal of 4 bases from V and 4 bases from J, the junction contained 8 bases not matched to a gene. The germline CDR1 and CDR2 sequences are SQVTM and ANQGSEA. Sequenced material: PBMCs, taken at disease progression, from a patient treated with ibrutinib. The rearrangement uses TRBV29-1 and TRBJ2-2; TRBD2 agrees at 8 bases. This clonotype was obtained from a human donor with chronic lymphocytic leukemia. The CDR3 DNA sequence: TGCAGCGTTGCGATAGCGGGGTCGGCCACCGGGGAGCTGTTTTTT. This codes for CSVAIAGSATGELFF.